This T cell receptor (beta chain) was sequenced in a study of cytomegalovirus exposure and HLA in healthy donors. Broader study findings: Associated with HLA alleles at 0.05 false discovery rate in a later analysis were 16,951 TCR beta sequences. In an earlier analysis, in 587 donors, most V segments appeared productive either ~90% or ~30% of the time.

The CDR3 is 16 residues long. The trim removed 5 bases at V and 8 bases at J, leaving 13 bases unmatched. From germline, CDR1 is SEHNR and CDR2 FQNEAQ (reference sequence). The PCR used 60 Vbeta and 13 Jbeta primers. Measured with immunoSEQ multiplex PCR; TCRdb has only the in-frame clones, and not every one. The sample holds some 120,000 clones; roughly 78% are singletons and the top ten take roughly 10%. This clone was counted between two and nine times. What it binds is not known. Input material: PBMCs. The chain combines TRBV7-9 with TRBJ2-1; 9 positions agree with TRBD2. This receptor was taken from a man under 40 in good health and CMV-seropositive. CDR3 in amino acids: CASSGSGRLSGDEQFF. The CDR3 DNA follows: TGTGCCAGCAGCGGTAGCGGGAGACTATCTGGGGATGAGCAGTTCTTC.